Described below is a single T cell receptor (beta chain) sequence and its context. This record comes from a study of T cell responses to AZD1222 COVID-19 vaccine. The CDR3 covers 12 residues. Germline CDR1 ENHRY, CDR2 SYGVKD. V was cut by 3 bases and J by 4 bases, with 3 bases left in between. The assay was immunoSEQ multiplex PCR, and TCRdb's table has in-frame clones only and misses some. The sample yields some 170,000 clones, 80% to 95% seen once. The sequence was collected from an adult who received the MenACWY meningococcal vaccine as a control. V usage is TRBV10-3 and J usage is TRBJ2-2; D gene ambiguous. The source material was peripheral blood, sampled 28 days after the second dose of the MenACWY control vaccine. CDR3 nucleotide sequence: TGTGCCATCAGTGATTTCACCGGGGAGCTGTTTTTT. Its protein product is CAISDFTGELFF.